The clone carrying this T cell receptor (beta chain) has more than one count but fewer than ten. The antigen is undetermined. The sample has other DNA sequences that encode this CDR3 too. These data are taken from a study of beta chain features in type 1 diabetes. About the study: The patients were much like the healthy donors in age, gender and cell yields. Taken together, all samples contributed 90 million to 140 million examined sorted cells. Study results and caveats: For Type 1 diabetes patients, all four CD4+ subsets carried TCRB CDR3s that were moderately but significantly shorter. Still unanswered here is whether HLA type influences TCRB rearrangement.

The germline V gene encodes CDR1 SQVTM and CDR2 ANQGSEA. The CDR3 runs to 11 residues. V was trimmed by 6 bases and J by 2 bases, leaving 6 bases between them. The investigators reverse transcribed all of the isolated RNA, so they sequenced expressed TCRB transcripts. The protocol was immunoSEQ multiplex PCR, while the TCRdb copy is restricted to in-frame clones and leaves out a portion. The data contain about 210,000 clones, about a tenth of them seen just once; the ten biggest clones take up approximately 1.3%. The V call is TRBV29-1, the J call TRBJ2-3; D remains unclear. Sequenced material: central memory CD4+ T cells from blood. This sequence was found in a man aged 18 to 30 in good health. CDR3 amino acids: CSVDSTDTQYF. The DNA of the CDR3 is TGCAGCGTCGACTCCACAGATACGCAGTATTTT.